These 19 T cell receptor beta chains share one sample of origin, sequenced in a study of OX40 agonist ivuxolimab in advanced cancers. The data were produced by immunoSEQ multiplex PCR, yet TCRdb's version contains in-frame clones alone and is incomplete. The table lists 90,000 to 95,000 clones, about 89% of them singletons. The sample consisted of CD4+ or CD8+ T cells sorted from blood, taken in a trial of the OX40 agonist ivuxolimab. These receptors were taken from an adult with an advanced solid tumor such as melanoma, head and neck, liver or kidney cancer.

The V call is TRBV5-1, the J call TRBJ2-1, with 8 bases aligning to TRBD2. This CDR3 spans 17 amino acids. V shed 4 bases, J shed 4 bases, and the junction held 13 bases outside the gene matches. Germline V gene data show CDR1 as SGHRS and CDR2 as YFSETQ. Here the CDR3 reads CASSASGTSGSYNEQFF. In DNA, the CDR3 is TGCGCCAGCAGCGCATCCGGAACTAGCGGATCTTACAATGAGCAGTTCTTC.

This chain links TRBV5-1 with TRBJ1-1, with 9 bases lining up with TRBD1. Germline values: CDR1 SGHRS, CDR2 YFSETQ. The CDR3 runs 14 residues. The V and J ends lost 3 bases and 4 bases, in that order; junction bases with no gene match: 4. The CDR3 DNA sequence: TGCGCCAGCAGCTCGACAGGGGGAAGCACTGAAGCTTTCTTT. It yields the protein CASSSTGGSTEAFF. The complete variable domain, with remaining parts taken from reference TRBV5-1 and TRBJ1-1, reads KAGVTQTPRYLIKTRGQQVTLSCSPISGHRSVSWYQQTPGQGLQFLFEYFSETQRNKGNFPGRFSGRQFSNSRSEMNVSTLELGDSALYLCASSSTGGSTEAFFGQGTRLTVV.

The chain employs TRBV27 and TRBJ2-5, with D possibly matching TRBD2 (5 bases). CDR3 length equals 16 residues. V lost 7 bases to trimming and J lost 2 bases, with 20 bases between them. Germline V gene sequence: CDR1 MNHEY, CDR2 SMNVEV (reference sequence). This CDR3 is CASTQTWVTRQETQYF. In DNA form, the CDR3 reads TGTGCCAGCACCCAGACCTGGGTAACTAGGCAAGAGACCCAGTACTTC.

Regarding this clone: In the same sample, other DNA sequences code for this CDR3. The CDR3 DNA sequence: TGTGCCAGCAGTGAAGCGGGACAGCAGAATCAGCCCCAGCATTTT. Protein sequence: CASSEAGQQNQPQHF. This chain connects TRBV6-1 to TRBJ1-5; TRBD1 matches 7 bases. With 0 bases clipped from V and 4 bases from J, the junction kept 3 bases outside the gene matches. The CDR3 loop spans 15 amino acids. CDR1 is MNHNS and CDR2 is SASEGT in the germline V gene.

The chain links TRBV27 to TRBJ2-7; the D gene is possibly TRBD1 (5 bases). CDR3 length equals 14 residues. Germline V gene data show CDR1 as MNHEY and CDR2 as SMNVEV (reference sequence). The V gene lost 5 bases and the J gene lost 2 bases, with 13 bases spanning the gap. CDR3 bases: TGTGCCAGCAGTCGAACAGGAGCCCCCTACGAGCAGTACGTC. It encodes CASSRTGAPYEQYV.

This rearrangement joins TRBV10-3 to TRBJ1-1; D is unclear. V was trimmed by 7 bases and J by 1 base, leaving 16 bases between them. CDR1 is ENHRY, CDR2 SYGVKD, per germline. The CDR3 is 15 residues long. This chain's CDR3 is CAITGGRSTNTEAFF. As DNA, the CDR3 is TGTGCCATCACAGGAGGTCGGAGCACGAACACTGAAGCTTTCTTT.

This clone was seen more than once but under ten times. J is TRBJ1-5 and V is TRBV11-1, with D tentatively TRBD1 (5 bases). This CDR3 region has 14 residues. Trimming took 6 bases from V and 4 from J, leaving 13 bases between them. Germline V gene data show CDR1 as SGHAT and CDR2 as FQDESV (reference sequence). CDR3 residues: CASSLRQYNQPQHF. The CDR3 DNA follows: TGTGCCAGCAGTTTAAGACAGTATAATCAGCCCCAGCATTTT. Combining the CDR3 with reference TRBV11-1 and TRBJ1-5 gives the whole variable domain EAEVAQSPRYKITEKSQAVAFWCDPISGHATLYWYRQILGQGPELLVQFQDESVVDDSQLPKDRFSAERLKGVDSTLKIQPAELGDSAMYLCASSLRQYNQPQHFGDGTRLSIL.

This chain links TRBV28 with TRBJ1-1; 8 positions match TRBD1. The CDR3 totals 16 residues. Germline V gene data show CDR1 as MDHEN and CDR2 as SYDVKM. V gave up 2 bases and J gave up 4 bases; unmatched junction bases: 9. Here the CDR3 reads CASSLLTQGAGTEAFF. The CDR3 nucleotides read TGTGCCAGCAGTTTACTCACCCAGGGGGCCGGCACTGAAGCTTTCTTT.

The rearrangement uses TRBV10-3 and TRBJ2-3; a weak D match, TRBD2 (5 bases). V was cut by 11 bases and J by 0 bases, with 9 bases left in between. The CDR3 totals 12 residues. In germline, CDR1 is ENHRY, CDR2 SYGVKD. The CDR3 protein is CACGGSTDTQYF. In DNA form, the CDR3 reads TGTGCCTGTGGCGGGAGCACAGATACGCAGTATTTT.

The chain employs TRBV12-5 and TRBJ1-1; D call uncertain. Germline V gene sequence: CDR1 LGHNT, CDR2 FRNRAP. The CDR3 is 14 amino acids. Trimming took off 0 bases at V and 1 base at J, with 6 bases between the two ends. The CDR3 loop is CASGLVKANTEAFF. CDR3 in DNA: TGTGCTAGTGGTTTGGTAAAAGCGAACACTGAAGCTTTCTTT.

The J gene is TRBJ2-7, the V gene TRBV14; 7 bases are a match to TRBD1. This CDR3 is built from 16 residues. V shed 4 bases, J shed 2 bases, and the junction held 11 bases outside the gene matches. CDR1 SGHDN and CDR2 FVKESK come from the germline V gene. This CDR3 is CASSLVGTVDAYEQYV. As DNA, the CDR3 is TGTGCCAGCAGCCTCGTCGGGACAGTCGACGCCTACGAGCAGTACGTC.

The chain employs TRBV29-1 and TRBJ1-1; D is undetermined. CDR3 size: 13 residues. Per the germline V gene, CDR1 is SQVTM and CDR2 is ANQGSEA. Trimming left V 7 bases short and J 0 bases short, with 12 bases between. The CDR3 protein is CSAGRVMNTEAFF. The CDR3 DNA reads TGCAGCGCTGGGCGGGTCATGAACACTGAAGCTTTCTTT.

This chain links TRBV30 with TRBJ1-2; D ambiguous. Germline V lookup: CDR1 GTSNPN, CDR2 SVGIG (reference sequence). The CDR3 totals 16 residues. V gave up 0 bases and J gave up 4 bases, with 18 bases separating them. CDR3 nucleotides: TGTGCCTGGAGTGTAGGTTCCGGGTCCTCGGGCTATGGCTACACCTTC. Residues: CAWSVGSGSSGYGYTF.

The chain uses TRBV29-1 and TRBJ1-1; a weak D match, TRBD1 (5 bases). This CDR3 is built from 16 residues. CDR1 SQVTM and CDR2 ANQGSEA come from the germline V gene. Trimming cost V 6 bases and J 0 bases, with 20 bases left between them. CDR3 loop: CSVVPGPWRVNTEAFF. DNA for the CDR3: TGCAGCGTCGTTCCGGGACCGTGGAGGGTGAACACTGAAGCTTTCTTT.

V gene TRBV7-9 combines with J gene TRBJ1-2; no definite D call. CDR1 is SEHNR and CDR2 is FQNEAQ in the germline V gene (reference sequence). The CDR3 totals 12 residues. V was shortened by 6 bases and J by 2 bases, with 7 bases between the two germline ends. CDR3 DNA: TGTGCCAGCAGTGGAGTAAACTATGGCTACACCTTC. This encodes CASSGVNYGYTF.

This rearrangement joins TRBV18 to TRBJ2-5; D gene uncertain. The CDR3 covers 14 residues. CDR1 is KGHSH and CDR2 is LQKENI in the germline V gene. Trimming cost V 10 bases and J 2 bases, with 17 bases left between them. The CDR3 DNA is TGTGCCACCCAACTTGATCCCATTCAAGAGACCCAGTACTTC. Protein: CATQLDPIQETQYF.

Written as DNA, the CDR3 is TGTGCCAGCAGCCTCCCGGGGAGGGGGGCAGATACGCAGTATTTT. Protein product: CASSLPGRGADTQYF. The J gene is TRBJ2-3, the V gene TRBV14, with D perhaps TRBD2 (7 bases). The CDR3 runs to 15 residues. The germline V and J ends were trimmed by 4 bases and 4 bases, with 15 bases remaining between them. The germline CDR1 and CDR2 sequences are SGHDN and FVKESK.

This clone was counted once. The V call is TRBV28, the J call TRBJ1-2; the D gene is possibly TRBD1 (6 bases). The germline V gene encodes CDR1 MDHEN and CDR2 SYDVKM. The CDR3 has 13 residues. V lost 10 bases and J 2 bases, leaving 14 bases between the germline ends. The CDR3 here is CAIPTGNNYGYTF. CDR3 DNA: TGTGCCATACCCACAGGGAACAACTATGGCTACACCTTC.

The chain employs TRBV11-2 and TRBJ2-3; 10 nucleotides align to TRBD2. This CDR3 is 16 amino acids long. Germline lookup yields CDR1 SGHAT and CDR2 FQNNGV. J was trimmed by 1 base and V by 0 bases; bases with no gene match: 1. CDR3 region: CASSLDLAGGTDTQYF. In DNA, the CDR3 is TGTGCCAGCAGCTTAGATCTAGCGGGGGGCACAGATACGCAGTATTTT.